The 27 T cell receptor beta chains below come from one sample, sequenced in a study of cytomegalovirus exposure and HLA in healthy donors (dated by TCRdb to about 2017). Library preparation was by the immunoSEQ multiplex PCR assay. The multiplex PCR relied on a mix of 60 forward primers for TCR Vbeta segments and 13 reverse primers for TCR Jbeta segments. TCRdb took over this immuneACCESS table, retaining in-frame rearrangements with V and J assigned. Such tables are incomplete; in checked studies, under half of the missing clones stem from an unresolved V gene, and the remainder is unexplained. The sample table records about 170,000 clones; 65% to 85% of these occur just once. The top ten clonotypes cover roughly 0.75% of the sample. The sequencing input was PBMCs. The receptors derive from a woman aged 18-29 years in good health and CMV-seronegative.

This clone occurred once. The chain links TRBV5-1 to TRBJ2-1, with 9 nucleotides matching TRBD1. The germline CDR1 and CDR2 sequences are SGHRS and YFSETQ. V trimming: 1 base; J trimming: 8 bases; junction bases outside the gene matches: 1. This CDR3 is built from 13 residues. The CDR3 coding sequence is TGCGCCAGCAGCTTGTGGGACAGGGATGAGCAGTTCTTC. This translates into CASSLWDRDEQFF.

The chain employs TRBV1 and TRBJ2-3; no DNA check was done on the table's D call, TRBD2. TRBV1 is reported as a pseudogene. The CDR3 consists of 17 residues. The CDR3 nucleotides read TGCACCAGCAGCCAAGATCCCCTAGCGGGAGCTGTAGATACGCAGTATTTT. Protein sequence: CTSSQDPLAGAVDTQYF.

The chain recombines TRBV7-6 with TRBJ2-1; D remains ambiguous. The V end was cut by 2 bases, the J end by 4 bases, with 6 bases between. Germline CDR1 is SGHVS and CDR2 is FNYEAQ. The CDR3 runs 13 residues. The CDR3 DNA follows: TGTGCCAGCAGCTTAACCGGTTACAATGAGCAGTTCTTC. Translating it yields CASSLTGYNEQFF.

Only a few counts were recorded for this clone. This chain links TRBV4-1 with TRBJ1-1, with D unclear. Germline-derived CDR1 and CDR2 are MGHRA and YSYEKL. Trimming removed 1 base from V and 8 bases from J, with 8 bases in between. This CDR3 has 12 amino acids. The CDR3, as DNA: TGCGCCAGCAGCCAAGTCACGGGAGAAGCTTTCTTT. Protein: CASSQVTGEAFF.

The CDR3 DNA is TGTGCCAGCAGTTTATGGACTAGCGGGAGAAATGAGCAGTTCTTC. Protein product: CASSLWTSGRNEQFF. The V and J genes are TRBV28 and TRBJ2-1; 12 nucleotides agree with TRBD2. Germline values: CDR1 MDHEN, CDR2 SYDVKM. After removal of 0 bases from V and 7 bases from J, the junction contained 1 base not matched to a gene. The CDR3 length is 15 residues. The variable domain in full, completed from reference TRBV28 and TRBJ2-1, reads DVKVTQSSRYLVKRTGEKVFLECVQDMDHENMFWYRQDPGLGLRLIYFSYDVKMKEKGDIPEGYSVSREKKERFSLILESASTNQTSMYLCASSLWTSGRNEQFFGPGTRLTVL.

The J gene is TRBJ2-5, the V gene TRBV7-2, with TRBD1 matching over 11 bases. This CDR3 contains 13 residues. J gave up 9 bases and V 4 bases, and 4 bases lay outside the gene matches. Germline V gives CDR1 SGHTA, CDR2 FQGNSA. The CDR3 region has the DNA TGTGCCAGCAGCTCCCGGGACAGGGGGTCCCAGTACTTC. This sequence encodes CASSSRDRGSQYF.

The CDR3 loop is CASRFEFTGELFF. Here the CDR3 DNA reads TGTGCCAGCAGATTTGAGTTCACCGGGGAGCTGTTTTTT. The rearrangement joins TRBV7-2 to TRBJ2-2; D unclear. Deletions cut 6 bases from V and 4 bases from J, with 9 bases between. The CDR3 runs 13 residues. Germline assignment: CDR1 SGHTA and CDR2 FQGNSA.

This chain uses TRBV5-1 with TRBJ1-2; D uncertain. This CDR3 has 14 residues. V shed 2 bases and J shed 7 bases, with 15 bases lying between them. Germline-derived CDR1 and CDR2 are SGHRS and YFSETQ. The CDR3, as DNA: TGCGCCAGCAGCTTCGAGGGTCCAAGGAGTGGCTACACCTTC. Encoded protein: CASSFEGPRSGYTF.

V gene TRBV5-5 combines with J gene TRBJ2-6; a weak D match, TRBD2 (5 bases). There are 15 residues in the CDR3. Germline V CDR1 and CDR2: SGHKS, YYEKEE (reference sequence). V was trimmed by 4 bases and J by 2 bases, leaving 10 bases between them. This CDR3 is CASSASPPGANVLTF. The CDR3 DNA is TGTGCCAGCAGCGCTAGCCCGCCTGGGGCCAACGTCCTGACTTTC.

The chain combines TRBV28 with TRBJ1-2; D is uncertain. The CDR3 contains 15 residues. V was pared by 1 base and J by 6 bases, with 15 bases between. From germline, CDR1 is MDHEN and CDR2 SYDVKM. The CDR3 reads CASSLFDIGGHGYTF. DNA for the CDR3: TGTGCCAGCAGTTTATTTGATATCGGTGGGCATGGCTACACCTTC.

Notes on this clone: At the DNA level, this CDR3 is encoded by other sequences in the same sample as well. The chain is built from TRBV6-5 and TRBJ2-7; 7 positions match TRBD1. CDR1 is MNHEY, CDR2 SVGAGI, per germline. This CDR3 comprises 12 residues. The V segment lost 5 bases and the J segment 6 bases; nucleotides outside the gene matches: 4. The CDR3 sequence is CASSRQGSEQYF. The CDR3 DNA reads as TGTGCCAGCAGTCGACAGGGTTCCGAGCAGTACTTC.

The V gene is TRBV19, the J gene TRBJ1-1; TRBD1 might be the D (5 bases). The V end lost 3 bases, the J end lost 1 base, and 21 bases lay between the germline ends. CDR1 LNHDA and CDR2 SQIVND come from the germline V gene (reference sequence). This CDR3 has 18 residues. The CDR3 sequence is CASSMGWGPTGQNTEAFF. In DNA, the CDR3 is TGTGCCAGTAGTATGGGATGGGGCCCAACAGGCCAGAACACTGAAGCTTTCTTT.

This clone occurred a few times. The rearrangement links TRBV12-5 to TRBJ2-7, with a possible D match to TRBD2 (5 bases). The CDR3 runs to 11 residues. V was pared by 7 bases and J by 7 bases, with 11 bases between. Germline CDR1 reads LGHNT; CDR2 reads FRNRAP. CDR3: CASDVRVEQYF. CDR3 DNA: TGTGCTAGTGACGTGAGGGTAGAGCAGTACTTC.

This clone has a single count. The chain carries TRBV28 and TRBJ2-3; TRBD2 matches 13 bases. Germline V gives CDR1 MDHEN, CDR2 SYDVKM. The V segment lost 5 bases and the J segment 5 bases; nucleotides outside the gene matches: 10. The CDR3 sequence is 17 residues long. CDR3 nucleotides: TGTGCCAGCAGTAGAAGCGGACTAGCGGGAGATGGAGATACGCAGTATTTT. Translated: CASSRSGLAGDGDTQYF.

This clone was observed a single time. The rearrangement links TRBV30 to TRBJ1-2, with 7 positions matching TRBD1. CDR3 length equals 12 residues. J gave up 1 base and V 5 bases, and 1 base lay outside the gene matches. Per germline, CDR1 GTSNPN and CDR2 SVGIG (reference sequence). The CDR3 coding sequence is TGTGCCTGGGGACAGGATAACTATGGCTACACCTTC. Translating it yields CAWGQDNYGYTF.

The chain has TRBV5-6 and TRBJ2-7, with 7 bases matching TRBD1. V was pared by 0 bases and J by 0 bases, with 6 bases of the junction left unmatched. Germline CDR1 is SGHDT and CDR2 is YYEEEE. CDR3 size: 16 residues. The CDR3 DNA sequence: TGTGCCAGCAGCTTGGGGACAGGTGACTCCTCCTACGAGCAGTACTTC. Protein: CASSLGTGDSSYEQYF.

V and J are TRBV6-1 and TRBJ1-4; 7 bases are shared with TRBD1. Germline loops: CDR1 MNHNS, CDR2 SASEGT. This CDR3 comprises 15 residues. J lost 7 bases, V lost 4 bases, and 9 bases had no gene match. The chain's CDR3 is CASSVPDRVGEKLFF. The CDR3 nucleotides are TGTGCCAGCAGTGTTCCCGACAGGGTCGGTGAAAAACTGTTTTTT.

V usage is TRBV27 and J usage is TRBJ1-2, with 7 nucleotides matching TRBD1. J was trimmed by 1 base and V by 2 bases; bases with no gene match: 4. The germline V gene encodes CDR1 MNHEY and CDR2 SMNVEV (reference sequence). The CDR3 is 15 residues long. The CDR3 DNA follows: TGTGCCAGCAGTTTAAGCACAGGGGTTAACTATGGCTACACCTTC. Translation gives CASSLSTGVNYGYTF.

The J gene is TRBJ2-3, the V gene TRBV5-5, with D perhaps matching TRBD2 (5 bases). The V gene's germline CDR1 is SGHKS and CDR2 YYEKEE (reference sequence). The CDR3 consists of 14 residues. V lost 2 bases and J 1 base, leaving 8 bases between the germline ends. The CDR3 coding sequence is TGTGCCAGCAGCTTTGGACTGGGCACAGATACGCAGTATTTT. It translates to CASSFGLGTDTQYF.

J is TRBJ2-3 and V is TRBV5-6; 12 bases fit TRBD2. The CDR3 is 16 amino acids. Germline assignment: CDR1 SGHDT and CDR2 YYEEEE. Trimming took 0 bases from V and 6 from J; bases not matched to a gene: 5. CDR3 in amino acids: CASSLAPSGRADTQYF. The DNA of the CDR3 is TGTGCCAGCAGCTTGGCCCCTAGCGGGAGGGCCGATACGCAGTATTTT.

The chain employs TRBV5-6 and TRBJ2-5; D gene ambiguous. This CDR3 comprises 14 residues. The germline V gene has CDR1 SGHDT and CDR2 YYEEEE. Trimming took 0 bases from V and 0 from J, leaving 6 bases between them. Here the CDR3 DNA reads TGTGCCAGCAGCTTGGGTCCAGACCAAGAGACCCAGTACTTC. Encoded protein: CASSLGPDQETQYF.

This rearrangement joins TRBV6-1 to TRBJ2-5; TRBD2 is a possible D gene (5 bases). The end of the DNA aligns better with TRBJ2-7, so the J call may be wrong. The CDR3 length is 12 residues. The V gene's germline CDR1 is MNHNS and CDR2 SASEGT. CDR3 coding DNA: TGTGCCAGCAGGTTCCCGGCGGGCGAGCAGTACTTC. It encodes CASRFPAGEQYF.

The gene calls are TRBV27 and TRBJ1-1, with D uncertain. Trimming took 0 bases from V and 1 from J, leaving 12 bases between them. Looked up from germline, CDR1 is MNHEY and CDR2 is SMNVEV (reference sequence). CDR3 length: 16 amino acids. The CDR3 sequence: CASSLSTEGKNTEAFF. For the CDR3, the DNA is TGTGCCAGCAGTTTATCGACGGAGGGCAAGAACACTGAAGCTTTCTTT.

The chain is built from TRBV11-3 and TRBJ2-5; D may be TRBD2 (6 bases). The germline V gene has CDR1 SGHNT and CDR2 YENEEA. V was cut by 5 bases and J by 5 bases, with 15 bases left in between. The CDR3 covers 14 residues. The CDR3 bases are TGTGCCAGCAGCCCGGAGGGCCATAGGGAGACCCAGTACTTC. Its translation is CASSPEGHRETQYF.

J is TRBJ2-5 and V is TRBV7-6; weak D call: TRBD2 (6 bases). V lost 5 bases, J lost 5 bases, and 15 bases lay in between. The CDR3 has 14 amino acids. Per the germline V gene, CDR1 is SGHVS and CDR2 is FNYEAQ. The DNA of the CDR3 is TGTGCCAGCAGCCGAAGGGACTCAACGGAGACCCAGTACTTC. Protein product: CASSRRDSTETQYF.

The gene calls are TRBV6-1 and TRBJ2-1; 8 positions match TRBD1. The trim removed 8 bases at V and 8 bases at J, leaving 14 bases unmatched. Looked up from germline, CDR1 is MNHNS and CDR2 is SASEGT. This CDR3 has 15 amino acids. CDR3 sequence: CASRQGKLRFDEQFF. As DNA, the CDR3 is TGTGCCAGCCGACAGGGGAAACTTCGGTTCGATGAGCAGTTCTTC.

This chain uses TRBV30 with TRBJ1-1; D is ambiguous. V lost 6 bases and J 1 base, leaving 9 bases between the germline ends. This CDR3 is built from 12 residues. CDR1 GTSNPN and CDR2 SVGIG come from the germline V gene (reference sequence). As DNA, the CDR3 is TGTGCCTGTTCGAGACAGAACACTGAAGCTTTCTTT. Protein product: CACSRQNTEAFF.